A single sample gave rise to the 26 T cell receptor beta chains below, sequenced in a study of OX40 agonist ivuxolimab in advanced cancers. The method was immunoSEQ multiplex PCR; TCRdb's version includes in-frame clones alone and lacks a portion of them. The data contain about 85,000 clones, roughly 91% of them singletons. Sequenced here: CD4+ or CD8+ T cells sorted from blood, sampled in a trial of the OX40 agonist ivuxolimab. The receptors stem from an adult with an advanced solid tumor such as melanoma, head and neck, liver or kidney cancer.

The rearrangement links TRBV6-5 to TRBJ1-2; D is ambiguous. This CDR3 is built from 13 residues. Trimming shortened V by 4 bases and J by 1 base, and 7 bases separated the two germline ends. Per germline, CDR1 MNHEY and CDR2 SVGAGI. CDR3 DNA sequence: TGTGCCAGCAGTTTGACCGATAACTATGGCTACACCTTC. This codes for CASSLTDNYGYTF.

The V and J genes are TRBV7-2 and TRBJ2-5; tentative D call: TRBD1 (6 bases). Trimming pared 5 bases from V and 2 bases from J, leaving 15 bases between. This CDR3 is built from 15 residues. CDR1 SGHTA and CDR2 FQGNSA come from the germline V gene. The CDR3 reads CASSLRPTGQETQYF. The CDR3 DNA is TGTGCCAGCAGCCTACGTCCGACAGGACAAGAGACCCAGTACTTC.

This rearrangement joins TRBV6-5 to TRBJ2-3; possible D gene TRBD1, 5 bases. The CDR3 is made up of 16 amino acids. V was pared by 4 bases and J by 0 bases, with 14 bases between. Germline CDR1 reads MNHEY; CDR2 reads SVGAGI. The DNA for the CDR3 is TGTGCCAGCAGTTTCAGGGTGGGGTCTAGCACAGATACGCAGTATTTT. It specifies CASSFRVGSSTDTQYF.

The CDR3 protein is CASSIPRLAGVGDTQYF. The CDR3 coding sequence is TGTGCCAGTAGTATCCCTCGACTAGCGGGAGTGGGAGATACGCAGTATTTT. The chain employs TRBV19 and TRBJ2-3, with TRBD2 matching 12 bases. J was trimmed by 5 bases and V by 3 bases; bases with no gene match: 9. Germline lookup yields CDR1 LNHDA and CDR2 SQIVND (reference sequence). The CDR3 extends over 17 amino acids.

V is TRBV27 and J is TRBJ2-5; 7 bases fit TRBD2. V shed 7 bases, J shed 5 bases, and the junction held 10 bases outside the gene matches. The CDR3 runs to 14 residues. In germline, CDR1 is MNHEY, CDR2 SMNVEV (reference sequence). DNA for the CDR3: TGTGCCAGCATCGCCCGGCGGGGGTCGGAGACCCAGTACTTC. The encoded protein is CASIARRGSETQYF.

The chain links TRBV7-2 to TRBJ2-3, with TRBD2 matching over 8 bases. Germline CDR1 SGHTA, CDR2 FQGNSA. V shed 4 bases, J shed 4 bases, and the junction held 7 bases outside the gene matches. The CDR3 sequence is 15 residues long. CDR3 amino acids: CASSSRRGGSDTQYF. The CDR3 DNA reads TGTGCCAGCAGCTCCCGCCGGGGGGGTTCAGATACGCAGTATTTT.

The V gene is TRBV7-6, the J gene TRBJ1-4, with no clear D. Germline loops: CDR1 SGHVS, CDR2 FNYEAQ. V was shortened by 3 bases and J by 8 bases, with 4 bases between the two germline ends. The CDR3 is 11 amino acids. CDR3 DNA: TGTGCCAGCAGCTTTAGAGAAAAACTGTTTTTT. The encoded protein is CASSFREKLFF. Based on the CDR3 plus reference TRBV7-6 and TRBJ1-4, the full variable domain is GAGVSQSPRYKVTKRGQDVALRCDPISGHVSLYWYRQALGQGPEFLTYFNYEAQQDKSGLPNDRFSAERPEGSISTLTIQRTEQRDSAMYRCASSFREKLFFGSGTQLSVL.

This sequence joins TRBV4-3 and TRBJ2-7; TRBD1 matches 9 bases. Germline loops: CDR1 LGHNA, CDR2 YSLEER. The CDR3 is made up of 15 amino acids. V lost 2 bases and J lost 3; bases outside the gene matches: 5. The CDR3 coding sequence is TGCGCCAGCAGCCAAACCGGGACAGGGATCTACGAGCAGTACTTC. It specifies CASSQTGTGIYEQYF.

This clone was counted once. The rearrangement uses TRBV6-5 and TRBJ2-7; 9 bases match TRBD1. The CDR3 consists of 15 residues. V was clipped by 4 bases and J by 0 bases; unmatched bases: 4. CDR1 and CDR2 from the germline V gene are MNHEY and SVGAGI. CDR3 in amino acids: CASSFRQGGSYEQYF. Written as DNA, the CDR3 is TGTGCCAGCAGTTTCCGACAGGGGGGCTCCTACGAGCAGTACTTC.

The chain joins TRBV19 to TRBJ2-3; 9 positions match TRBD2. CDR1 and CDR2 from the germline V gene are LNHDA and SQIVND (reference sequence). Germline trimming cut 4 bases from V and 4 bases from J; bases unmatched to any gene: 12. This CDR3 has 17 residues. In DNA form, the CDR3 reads TGTGCCAGTAGTAAGGGCGGCGCGGGAGGGTTGTCAGATACGCAGTATTTT. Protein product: CASSKGGAGGLSDTQYF. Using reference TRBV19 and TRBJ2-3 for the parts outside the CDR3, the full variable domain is DGGITQSPKYLFRKEGQNVTLSCEQNLNHDAMYWYRQDPGQGLRLIYYSQIVNDFQKGDIAEGYSVSREKKESFPLTVTSAQKNPTAFYLCASSKGGAGGLSDTQYFGPGTRLTVL.

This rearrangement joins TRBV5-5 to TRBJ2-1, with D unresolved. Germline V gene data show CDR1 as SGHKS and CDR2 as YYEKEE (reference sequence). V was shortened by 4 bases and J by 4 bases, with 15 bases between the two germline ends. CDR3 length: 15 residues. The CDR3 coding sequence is TGTGCCAGCAGCCGAGACGGCTTGGAGTACAATGAGCAGTTCTTC. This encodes CASSRDGLEYNEQFF.

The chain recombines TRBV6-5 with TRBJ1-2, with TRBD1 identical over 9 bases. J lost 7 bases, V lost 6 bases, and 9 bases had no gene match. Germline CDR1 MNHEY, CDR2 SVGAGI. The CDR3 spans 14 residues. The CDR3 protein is CASSYEQGAGGYTF. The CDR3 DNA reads TGTGCCAGCAGCTATGAACAGGGGGCGGGTGGCTACACCTTC.

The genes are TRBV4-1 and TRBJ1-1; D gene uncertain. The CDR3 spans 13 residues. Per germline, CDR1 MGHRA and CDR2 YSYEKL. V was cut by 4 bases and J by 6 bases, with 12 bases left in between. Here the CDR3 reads CASSPGLGSEAFF. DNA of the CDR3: TGCGCCAGCAGCCCCGGGTTGGGATCTGAAGCTTTCTTT.

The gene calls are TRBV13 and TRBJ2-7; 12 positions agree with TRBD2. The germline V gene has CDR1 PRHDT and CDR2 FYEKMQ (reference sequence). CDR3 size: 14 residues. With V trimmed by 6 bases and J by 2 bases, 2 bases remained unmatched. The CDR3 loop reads CASRTSGRTYEQYF. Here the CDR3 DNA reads TGTGCCAGCAGGACTAGCGGGAGAACCTACGAGCAGTACTTC.

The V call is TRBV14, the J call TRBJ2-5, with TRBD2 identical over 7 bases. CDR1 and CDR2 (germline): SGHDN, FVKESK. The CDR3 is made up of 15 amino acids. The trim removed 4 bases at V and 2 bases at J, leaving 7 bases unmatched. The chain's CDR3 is CASSRNLAAQETQYF. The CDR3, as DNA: TGTGCCAGCAGCCGCAACCTAGCGGCACAAGAGACCCAGTACTTC.

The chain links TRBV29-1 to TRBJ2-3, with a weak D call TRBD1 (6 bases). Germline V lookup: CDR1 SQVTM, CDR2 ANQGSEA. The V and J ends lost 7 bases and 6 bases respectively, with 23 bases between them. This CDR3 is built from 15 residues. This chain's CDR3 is CSAAPPISGVDTQYF. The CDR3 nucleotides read TGCAGCGCAGCTCCCCCCATCTCAGGGGTGGATACGCAGTATTTT.

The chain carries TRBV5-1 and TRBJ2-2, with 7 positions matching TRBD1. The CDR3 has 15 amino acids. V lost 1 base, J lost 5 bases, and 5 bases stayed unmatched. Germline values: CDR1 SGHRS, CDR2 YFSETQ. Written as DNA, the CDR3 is TGCGCCAGCAGCTTGAACAGGGGAAAAACCGGGGAGCTGTTTTTT. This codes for CASSLNRGKTGELFF.

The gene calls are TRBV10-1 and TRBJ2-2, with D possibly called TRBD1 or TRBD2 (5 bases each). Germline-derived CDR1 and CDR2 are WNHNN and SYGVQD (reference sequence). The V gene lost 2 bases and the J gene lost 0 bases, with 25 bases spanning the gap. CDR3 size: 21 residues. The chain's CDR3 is CASSERRDGIATTPNTGELFF. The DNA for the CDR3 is TGCGCCAGCAGTGAGCGCCGGGACGGAATAGCAACCACCCCGAACACCGGGGAGCTGTTTTTT.

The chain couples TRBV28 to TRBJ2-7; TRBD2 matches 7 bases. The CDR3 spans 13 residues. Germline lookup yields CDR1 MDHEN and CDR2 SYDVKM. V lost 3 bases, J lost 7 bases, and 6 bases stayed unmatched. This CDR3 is CASSFWGEGEQYF. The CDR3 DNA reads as TGTGCCAGCAGTTTTTGGGGGGAGGGGGAGCAGTACTTC.

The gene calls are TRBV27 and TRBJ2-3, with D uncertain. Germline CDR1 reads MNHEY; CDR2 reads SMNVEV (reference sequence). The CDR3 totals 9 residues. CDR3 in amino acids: CAFTDTQYF. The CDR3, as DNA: TGTGCTTTTACAGATACGCAGTATTTT.

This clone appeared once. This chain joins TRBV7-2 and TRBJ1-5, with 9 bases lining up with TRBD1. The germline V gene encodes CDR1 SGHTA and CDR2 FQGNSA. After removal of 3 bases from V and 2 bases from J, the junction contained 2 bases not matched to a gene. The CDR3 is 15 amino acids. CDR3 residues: CASSLDRGGNQPQHF. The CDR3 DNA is TGTGCCAGCAGCTTGGACAGGGGCGGCAATCAGCCCCAGCATTTT.

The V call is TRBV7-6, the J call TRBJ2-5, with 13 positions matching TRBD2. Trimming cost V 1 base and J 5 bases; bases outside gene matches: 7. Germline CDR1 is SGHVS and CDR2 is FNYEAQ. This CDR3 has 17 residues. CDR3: CASSLGRTSGGRETQYF. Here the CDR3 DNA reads TGTGCCAGCAGCTTAGGGCGGACTAGCGGGGGACGGGAGACCCAGTACTTC.

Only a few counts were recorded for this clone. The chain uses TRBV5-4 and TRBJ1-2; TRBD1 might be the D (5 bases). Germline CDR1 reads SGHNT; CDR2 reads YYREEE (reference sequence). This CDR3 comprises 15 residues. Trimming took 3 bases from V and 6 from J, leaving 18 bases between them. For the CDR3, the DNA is TGTGCCAGCAGCTCGGGAACTCAGGGTTTCGATGGCTACACCTTC. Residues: CASSSGTQGFDGYTF.

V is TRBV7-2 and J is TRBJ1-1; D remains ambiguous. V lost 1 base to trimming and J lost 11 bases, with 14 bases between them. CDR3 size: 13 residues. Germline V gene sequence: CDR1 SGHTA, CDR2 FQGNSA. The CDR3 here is CASSLVREGKAFF. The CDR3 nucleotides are TGTGCCAGCAGCTTAGTAAGAGAAGGGAAGGCTTTCTTT. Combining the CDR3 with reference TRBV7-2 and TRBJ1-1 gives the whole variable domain GAGVSQSPSNKVTEKGKDVELRCDPISGHTALYWYRQSLGQGLEFLIYFQGNSAPDKSGLPSDRFSAERTGGSVSTLTIQRTQQEDSAVYLCASSLVREGKAFFGQGTRLTVV.

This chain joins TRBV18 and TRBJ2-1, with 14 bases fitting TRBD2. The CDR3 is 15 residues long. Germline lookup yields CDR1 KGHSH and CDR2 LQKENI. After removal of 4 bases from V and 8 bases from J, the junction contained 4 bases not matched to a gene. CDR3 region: CASSLGLAGEYEQFF. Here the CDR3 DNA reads TGTGCCAGCTCACTGGGACTAGCGGGAGAATATGAGCAGTTCTTC.

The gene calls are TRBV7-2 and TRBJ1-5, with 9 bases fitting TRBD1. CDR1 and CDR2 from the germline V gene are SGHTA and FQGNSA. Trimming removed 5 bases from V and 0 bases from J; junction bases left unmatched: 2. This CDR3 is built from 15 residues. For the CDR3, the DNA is TGTGCCAGCAGCGTACAGGGGGCTAGCAATCAGCCCCAGCATTTT. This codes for CASSVQGASNQPQHF.